Below are 15 T cell receptor beta chains sequenced from a single sample in a study of blood T cell repertoires in COVID-19. Generated by immunoSEQ multiplex PCR, the TCRdb table keeps only in-frame clones and is missing some. The table lists about 72,000 clones, more than 80% of them singletons. The sample taken for sequencing was peripheral blood. The source is a woman of 80 years or more with active or convalescent COVID-19.

The chain is built from TRBV19 and TRBJ1-2, with D possibly matching TRBD1 (5 bases). Germline V gene lookup returns CDR1 LNHDA and CDR2 SQIVND (reference sequence). Trimming took 6 bases from V and 0 from J, leaving 8 bases between them. CDR3 size: 13 residues. CDR3 nucleotide sequence: TGTGCCAGTAGCCAGACAGCTAACTATGGCTACACCTTC. It codes for CASSQTANYGYTF. The variable domain in full, completed from reference TRBV19 and TRBJ1-2, reads DGGITQSPKYLFRKEGQNVTLSCEQNLNHDAMYWYRQDPGQGLRLIYYSQIVNDFQKGDIAEGYSVSREKKESFPLTVTSAQKNPTAFYLCASSQTANYGYTFGSGTRLTVV.

The rearrangement joins TRBV5-8 to TRBJ1-5; possibly TRBD1 for D (6 bases). The germline V gene encodes CDR1 SGHTS and CDR2 YDEGEE. Trimming removed 4 bases at V and 3 bases at J, with 17 bases between. The CDR3 is 16 amino acids. As DNA, the CDR3 is TGTGCCAGCAGCCTACGAGGGGGGGTTCCCAATCAGCCCCAGCATTTT. Translation gives CASSLRGGVPNQPQHF.

The chain links TRBV29-1 to TRBJ2-7; possible D gene TRBD1, 8 bases. The ends were cut back, 5 bases at V and 0 bases at J, with 14 bases in the middle. The length of the CDR3 is 14 residues. Germline V gene lookup returns CDR1 SQVTM and CDR2 ANQGSEA. CDR3 nucleotide sequence: TGCAGCGTTTGGGGGGGACAGGACTCCTACGAGCAGTACTTC. Residues: CSVWGGQDSYEQYF.

The chain carries TRBV5-6 and TRBJ1-5; D remains ambiguous. There are 15 residues in the CDR3. Germline V gene lookup returns CDR1 SGHDT and CDR2 YYEEEE. Trimming took off 3 bases at V and 5 bases at J, with 15 bases between the two ends. The CDR3 is CASSSTRGIDQPQHF. In DNA, the CDR3 is TGTGCCAGCAGCTCCACGCGGGGTATTGATCAGCCCCAGCATTTT.

V gene TRBV2 combines with J gene TRBJ2-2, with 8 bases aligning to TRBD2. The germline V gene encodes CDR1 SNHLY and CDR2 FYNNEI. CDR3 size: 12 residues. J was trimmed by 6 bases and V by 7 bases; bases with no gene match: 1. For the CDR3, the DNA is TGTGCCAGCAACGGGGGGGCCGGGGAGCTGTTTTTT. Its protein product is CASNGGAGELFF.

V gene TRBV2 combines with J gene TRBJ2-2; D is unclear. Germline V lookup: CDR1 SNHLY, CDR2 FYNNEI. This CDR3 region has 14 residues. Trimming shortened V by 2 bases and J by 1 base, and 5 bases separated the two germline ends. Written as DNA, the CDR3 is TGTGCCAGCAGTGAACTAAAGAACACCGGGGAGCTGTTTTTT. Protein product: CASSELKNTGELFF.

This chain uses TRBV7-9 with TRBJ1-5; 8 positions match TRBD1. V dropped 7 bases and J dropped 11; count of bases not matched to a gene: 10. Germline V gene data show CDR1 as SEHNR and CDR2 as FQNEAQ (reference sequence). The length of the CDR3 is 13 residues. The CDR3 is CASTTGVHGTQHF. CDR3 bases: TGTGCCAGCACGACAGGGGTCCACGGTACCCAGCATTTT.

The rearrangement joins TRBV3-1 (or the pseudogene TRBV3-2) to TRBJ1-2; 7 bases align to TRBD1. V shed 4 bases and J 0 bases; nucleotides not matched to a gene: 11. This CDR3 has 17 amino acids. CDR1 is LGHDT and CDR2 is YNNKEL in the germline V gene (reference sequence). CDR3 sequence (DNA): TGTGCCAGCAGCCGGCAAACAGGGGCCCCAGCTAACTATGGCTACACCTTC. Amino acids: CASSRQTGAPANYGYTF.

J is TRBJ2-3 and V is TRBV4-3, with 9 bases aligning to TRBD2. Germline V gene sequence: CDR1 LGHNA, CDR2 YSLEER. V trimming: 4 bases; J trimming: 10 bases; junction bases outside the gene matches: 3. This CDR3 spans 12 amino acids. In DNA, the CDR3 is TGCGCCAGCAGCCGTAGCGGGGGAGCGCAGTATTTT. It codes for CASSRSGGAQYF.

This chain uses TRBV6-6 with TRBJ2-1, with TRBD2 matching 14 bases. Germline CDR1 reads MNHNY; CDR2 reads SVGAGI (reference sequence). This CDR3 is 16 amino acids long. Unmatched junction bases numbered 8, after V lost 5 bases and J lost 8 bases. The CDR3 sequence: CASSPSRLAGGDEQFF. The CDR3 coding sequence is TGTGCCAGCAGTCCAAGCAGACTAGCGGGGGGGGATGAGCAGTTCTTC.

As to this clone: One junction end does not reproduce the germline sequence, and a read error may be involved. This sequence joins TRBV7-7 and TRBJ2-2, with a weak D call TRBD1 (6 bases). Germline-derived CDR1 and CDR2 are SSHAT and FNYEAQ (reference sequence). The CDR3 is made up of 15 amino acids. CDR3 sequence: CASSPGAGPTGELFF. In nucleotides, the CDR3 is TGTGCTAGCAGCCCAGGGGCAGGGCCCACCGGGGAGCTGTTTTTT. The whole variable domain, remainder taken from reference TRBV7-7 and TRBJ2-2, is GAGVSQSPRYKVTKRGQDVTLRCDPISSHATLYWYQQALGQGPEFLTYFNYEAQPDKSGLPSDRFSAERPEGSISTLTIQRTEQRDSAMYRCASSPGAGPTGELFFGEGSRLTVL.

This clone has a handful of counts. CDR3 protein: CASSDSGLAGGNEQFF. The CDR3, as DNA: TGTGCCAGCAGTGACTCGGGACTAGCGGGGGGCAATGAGCAGTTCTTC. The chain carries TRBV6-4 and TRBJ2-1; 15 bases agree with TRBD2. The CDR3 covers 16 residues. The ends lost 0 bases at V and 6 bases at J; junction bases unmatched: 0. Germline-derived CDR1 and CDR2 are MRHNA and SNTAGT.

The rearrangement links TRBV7-2 to TRBJ2-5, with 7 bases identical to TRBD2. This CDR3 region has 15 residues. CDR1 is SGHTA, CDR2 FQGNSA, per germline. V gave up 4 bases and J gave up 5 bases; unmatched junction bases: 10. CDR3 protein: CASSSRTSTGETQYF. The CDR3 coding sequence is TGTGCCAGCAGCTCTAGGACTAGTACCGGTGAGACCCAGTACTTC.

The chain joins TRBV10-2 to TRBJ1-2, with 8 positions matching TRBD1. V was pared by 2 bases and J by 2 bases, with 4 bases of the junction left unmatched. CDR3 size: 15 residues. CDR1 WSHSY and CDR2 SAAADI come from the germline V gene. The CDR3 DNA follows: TGCGCCAGCAGTGAGGGGGCAGGGGGCAACTATGGCTACACCTTC. This translates into CASSEGAGGNYGYTF.

V usage is TRBV7-2 and J usage is TRBJ2-1; 10 positions match TRBD2. The CDR3 runs to 15 residues. Looked up from germline, CDR1 is SGHTA and CDR2 is FQGNSA. Unmatched junction bases numbered 4, after V lost 5 bases and J lost 3 bases. The CDR3 nucleotides read TGTGCCAGCAGCCAATCTAGCGGGGGCTACAATGAGCAGTTCTTC. Translated: CASSQSSGGYNEQFF.